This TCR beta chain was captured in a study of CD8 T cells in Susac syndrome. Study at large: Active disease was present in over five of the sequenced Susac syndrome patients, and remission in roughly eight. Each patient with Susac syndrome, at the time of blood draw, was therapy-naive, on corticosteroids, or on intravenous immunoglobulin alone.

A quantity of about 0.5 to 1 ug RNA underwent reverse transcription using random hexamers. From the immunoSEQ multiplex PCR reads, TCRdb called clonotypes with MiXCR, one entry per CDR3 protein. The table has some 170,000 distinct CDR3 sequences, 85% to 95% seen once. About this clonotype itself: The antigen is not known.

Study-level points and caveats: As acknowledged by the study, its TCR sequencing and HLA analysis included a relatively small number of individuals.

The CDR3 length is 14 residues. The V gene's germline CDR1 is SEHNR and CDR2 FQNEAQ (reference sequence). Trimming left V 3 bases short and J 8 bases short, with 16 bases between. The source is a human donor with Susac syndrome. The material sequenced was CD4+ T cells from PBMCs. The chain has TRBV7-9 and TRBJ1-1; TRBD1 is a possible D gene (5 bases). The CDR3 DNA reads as TGTGCCAGCAGCTTGGCCCCCGCGACAGCCGAAGCTTTCTTT. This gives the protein CASSLAPATAEAFF. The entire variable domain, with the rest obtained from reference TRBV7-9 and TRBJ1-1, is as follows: DTGVSQNPRHKITKRGQNVTFRCDPISEHNRLYWYRQTLGQGPEFLTYFQNEAQLEKSRLLSDRFSAERPKGSFSTLEIQRTEQGDSAMYLCASSLAPATAEAFFGQGTRLTVV.